These T cell receptor beta chains were read from a single sample in a study of blood T cells in healthy people across ages. MiXCR was run by TCRdb on the 5' RACE reads, yielding one entry per CDR3 protein. The table includes approximately 800,000 distinct CDR3 sequences, roughly 50% detected once. Material: blood. The receptors originated from a man of 80 years or more in good health. Both conserved end residues are trimmed from each CDR3.

V gene: TRBV29-1; CDR3 protein: SVLWGPLNEKLF
V gene: TRBV28; CDR3 protein: ASSSRLATQDLGLNEQF
V gene: TRBV3-1; CDR3 protein: ASSQDRWLAKNIQY
V gene: TRBV7-9; CDR3 protein: ASSMAYNEQF
V gene: TRBV20-1; CDR3 protein: SASTGTRTYEQY
V gene: TRBV7-8; CDR3 protein: ASSFLPYQETQY
V gene: TRBV18; CDR3 protein: AGSPWTGSQETQY
V gene: TRBV4-2; CDR3 protein: ASSQDGTGFQPQH
V gene: TRBV24-1; CDR3 protein: ATSDAGLRGTQY
V gene: TRBV6-6; CDR3 protein: ASSYGGGASYEQY
V gene: TRBV20-1; CDR3 protein: SATFTGLAGTSYEQY
V gene: TRBV10-3; CDR3 protein: AISDPQETQY
V gene: TRBV10-3; CDR3 protein: AISEAPNTEAF
V gene: TRBV20-1; CDR3 protein: SAFRPGGGEQF
V gene: TRBV3-1; CDR3 protein: ASSLDTGTNEKLF
V gene: TRBV3-1; CDR3 protein: ASSQDYLGGETQY
V gene: TRBV5-1; CDR3 protein: ASSWEPQGSYEQY
V gene: TRBV11-2; CDR3 protein: ASSYRGSGANVLT
V gene: TRBV24-1; CDR3 protein: ATSDMGGDLHGAY
V gene: TRBV6-5; CDR3 protein: ASSYPGLAGGPLTQY
V gene: TRBV20-1; CDR3 protein: SLMSAVPSSYNEQF
V gene: TRBV20-1; CDR3 protein: SASRQGLMGTQY
V gene: TRBV29-1; CDR3 protein: SVVVGGTGEQY
V gene: TRBV20-1; CDR3 protein: SARINRGGTEAF
V gene: TRBV12-3/TRBV12-4; CDR3 protein: ASTPLGGWAQY
V gene: TRBV29-1; CDR3 protein: SVDATAGSYNEQF
V gene: TRBV20-1; CDR3 protein: SARAGQGIQPQH
V gene: TRBV29-1; CDR3 protein: GAELDAGLAGELF
V gene: TRBV29-1; CDR3 protein: SVSRDPNSPLH
V gene: TRBV7-3; CDR3 protein: ANSLIGIPYNEQF
V gene: TRBV29-1; CDR3 protein: SVRNPRQGALYEQY
V gene: TRBV20-1; CDR3 protein: SARPGIATDTQY
V gene: TRBV6-5; CDR3 protein: ASSYSRTGTIGYT
V gene: TRBV29-1; CDR3 protein: SVATGTEAF
V gene: TRBV5-4; CDR3 protein: ASSLVGQGSEKLF
V gene: TRBV5-6; CDR3 protein: ASSRRTSGRVLEQY
V gene: TRBV12-3/TRBV12-4; CDR3 protein: ASSLTGVDQETQY
V gene: TRBV15; CDR3 protein: ATSRGDLAGANEQF
V gene: TRBV21-1; CDR3 protein: ASSKGGQYHNEQF